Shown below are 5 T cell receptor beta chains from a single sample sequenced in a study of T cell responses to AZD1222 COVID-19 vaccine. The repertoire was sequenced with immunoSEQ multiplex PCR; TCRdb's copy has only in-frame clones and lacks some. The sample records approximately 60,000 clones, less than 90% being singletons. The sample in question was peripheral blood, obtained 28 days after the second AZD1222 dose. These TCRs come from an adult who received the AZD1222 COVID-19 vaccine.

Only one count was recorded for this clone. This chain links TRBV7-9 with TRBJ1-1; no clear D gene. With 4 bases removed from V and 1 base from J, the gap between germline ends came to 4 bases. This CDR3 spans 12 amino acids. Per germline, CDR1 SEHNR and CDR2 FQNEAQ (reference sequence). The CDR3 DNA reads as TGTGCCAGCAGCTGGGGGAACACTGAAGCTTTCTTT. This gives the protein CASSWGNTEAFF. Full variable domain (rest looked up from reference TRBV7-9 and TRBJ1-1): DTGVSQNPRHKITKRGQNVTFRCDPISEHNRLYWYRQTLGQGPEFLTYFQNEAQLEKSRLLSDRFSAERPKGSFSTLEIQRTEQGDSAMYLCASSWGNTEAFFGQGTRLTVV.

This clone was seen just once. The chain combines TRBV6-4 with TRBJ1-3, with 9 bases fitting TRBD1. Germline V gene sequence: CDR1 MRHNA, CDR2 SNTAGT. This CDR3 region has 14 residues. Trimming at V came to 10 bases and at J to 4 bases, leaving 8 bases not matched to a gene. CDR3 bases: TGTGCCACCCTACAGGGGGCTTACGGAAACACCATATATTTT. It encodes CATLQGAYGNTIYF.

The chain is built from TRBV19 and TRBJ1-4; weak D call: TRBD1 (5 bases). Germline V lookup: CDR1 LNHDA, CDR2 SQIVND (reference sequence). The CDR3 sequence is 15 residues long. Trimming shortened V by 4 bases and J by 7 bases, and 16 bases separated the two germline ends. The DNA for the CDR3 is TGTGCCAGTAGTAAGGCTTGGGGGGGGACTGAAAAACTGTTTTTT. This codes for CASSKAWGGTEKLFF.

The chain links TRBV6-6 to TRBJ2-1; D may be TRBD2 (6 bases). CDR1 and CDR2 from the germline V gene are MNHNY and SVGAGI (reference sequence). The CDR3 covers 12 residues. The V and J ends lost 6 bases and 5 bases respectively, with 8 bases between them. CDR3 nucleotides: TGTGCCAGCAGGGGGGAGGACAATGAGCAGTTCTTC. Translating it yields CASRGEDNEQFF.

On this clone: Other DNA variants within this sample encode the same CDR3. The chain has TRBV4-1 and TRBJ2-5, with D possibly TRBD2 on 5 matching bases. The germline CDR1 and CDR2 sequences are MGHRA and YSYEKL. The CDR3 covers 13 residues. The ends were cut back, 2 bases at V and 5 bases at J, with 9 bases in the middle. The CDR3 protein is CASSQWRGETQYF. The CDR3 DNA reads TGCGCCAGCAGCCAATGGAGAGGGGAGACCCAGTACTTC.